Below are 2 T cell receptor beta chains sequenced from a single sample in a study of T cells in localized non-small cell lung cancer (TCRdb year 2020). To prepare the library, the immunoSEQ multiplex PCR assay was applied. Entries here come from immuneACCESS through TCRdb and include only in-frame sequences with V and J called. Some clones fail to appear in such tables; in the studies checked, an unresolved V gene covers under half of the shortfall, and the cause of the remainder is unknown. The sample profile shows approximately 20,000 clones; 65% to 90% of them were found once. The top ten constitute about 4.7% of the sample. The starting material was peripheral blood, obtained before any cancer treatment. The receptors here all came from a man aged 35 to 70 with stage I lung adenocarcinoma.

This clone has just one count. The chain couples TRBV2 to TRBJ2-1; TRBD2 aligns across 13 bases. The J segment lost 2 bases and the V segment lost 3 bases, leaving 1 base of the junction unmatched. The CDR3 runs to 16 residues. CDR1 is SNHLY, CDR2 FYNNEI, per germline. The CDR3: CASSDTSGGAYNEQFF. DNA of the CDR3: TGTGCCAGCAGTGACACTAGCGGGGGGGCCTACAATGAGCAGTTCTTC.

CDR3 nucleotide sequence: TGTGCCAGCAGCTTAACAGCGGGGCGATGGGGTACGCAGTATTTT. Translation: CASSLTAGRWGTQYF. The chain is built from TRBV7-3 and TRBJ2-3; 7 bases map to TRBD2. The CDR3 has 15 residues. The ends lost 0 bases at V and 8 bases at J; junction bases unmatched: 8. From germline, CDR1 is SGHTA and CDR2 FQGTGA.